The clone carrying this TCR beta chain appeared once. TCRdb's copy holds only in-frame clones and misses some; the assay was immunoSEQ multiplex PCR. The sample contains some 28,000 clones, about 87% of which appear only once. This sample is part of a study of control samples from healthy donors and cancer patients. Trimming at V came to 4 bases and at J to 5 bases, leaving 12 bases not matched to a gene. CDR3 length: 17 residues. CDR1 and CDR2 from the germline V gene are MDHEN and SYDVKM. The origin of this receptor is a middle-aged woman with lung cancer. Specimen: PBMCs. The rearrangement uses TRBV28 and TRBJ2-1; 9 bases fit TRBD2. The CDR3 DNA reads as TGTGCCAGCAGTTCAACCATCCTAGCGGGGAGAAACAATGAGCAGTTCTTC. The encoded protein is CASSSTILAGRNNEQFF. The complete variable domain, with remaining parts taken from reference TRBV28 and TRBJ2-1, reads DVKVTQSSRYLVKRTGEKVFLECVQDMDHENMFWYRQDPGLGLRLIYFSYDVKMKEKGDIPEGYSVSREKKERFSLILESASTNQTSMYLCASSSTILAGRNNEQFFGPGTRLTVL.